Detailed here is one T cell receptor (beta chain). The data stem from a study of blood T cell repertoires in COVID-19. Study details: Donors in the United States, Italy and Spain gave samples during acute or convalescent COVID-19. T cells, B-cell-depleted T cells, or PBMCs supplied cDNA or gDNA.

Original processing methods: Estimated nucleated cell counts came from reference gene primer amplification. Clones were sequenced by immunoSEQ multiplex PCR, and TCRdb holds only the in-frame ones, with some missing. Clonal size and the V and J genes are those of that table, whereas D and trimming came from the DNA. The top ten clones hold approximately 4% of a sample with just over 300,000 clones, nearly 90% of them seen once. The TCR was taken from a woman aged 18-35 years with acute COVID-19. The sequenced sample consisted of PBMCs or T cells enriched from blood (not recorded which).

The CDR3 nucleotides read TGTGCCAGCAGCTTAAATGGGCAGATGAACACTGAAGCTTTCTTT. It specifies CASSLNGQMNTEAFF. This chain connects TRBV7-9 to TRBJ1-1; D is unclear. CDR3 size: 15 residues. V shed 2 bases and J shed 0 bases, with 10 bases lying between them. Germline CDR1 reads SEHNR; CDR2 reads FQNEAQ (reference sequence).